This TCR beta chain was observed in a study of PD-1 blockade in classical Hodgkin lymphoma. The length of the CDR3 is 11 residues. Germline CDR1 and CDR2: SNHLY and FYNNEI. Trimming took off 6 bases at V and 9 bases at J, with 9 bases between the two ends. In every patient, relapse followed autologous stem cell transplantation, while exposure to brentuximab vedotin differed. Sequenced by immunoSEQ multiplex PCR; TCRdb stores in-frame clones only, minus some. The sample has some 60,000 clones; roughly nine tenths are singletons. In the case of this clone: Its antigen remains unidentified.

General study points: A reduction in baseline TCR diversity was reportedly seen in newly diagnosed patients relative to healthy donors. By C4D1, CD4+ diversity increased significantly, especially in complete responders.

The genes are TRBV2 and TRBJ1-3, with TRBD1 as a possible D gene (6 bases). The clonotype was recovered from a human donor with classical Hodgkin lymphoma. The sample here was peripheral blood mononuclear cells (PBMCs), taken at baseline. Here the CDR3 reads CASRGGLTIYF. Written as DNA, the CDR3 is TGTGCCAGCAGAGGGGGACTCACCATATATTTT.